The 27 T cell receptor beta chains given below trace back to one sample, sequenced in a study of blood T cell repertoires in COVID-19 (dated by TCRdb to 2019 to 2021). To prepare the library, the immunoSEQ multiplex PCR assay was applied. TCRdb obtained this table from immuneACCESS and retained in-frame rearrangements with V and J assigned. These tables miss some clones; where compared with another copy, unresolved V genes account for less than half of the shortfall, and the remainder is unexplained. Here the sample has about 380,000 clones; about 90% occur a single time. The top ten hold 1.3% of the sample. Sequenced input: PBMCs or T cells enriched from blood (not recorded which). The receptors here all came from a young man who had recovered from COVID-19.

This clone was seen once. CDR3: CASRGTEREQYF. The CDR3 DNA follows: TGTGCCAGCAGGGGGACTGAGCGCGAGCAGTACTTC. The V call is TRBV2, the J call TRBJ2-7, with a weak D call TRBD2 (6 bases). The CDR3 totals 12 residues. The germline CDR1 and CDR2 sequences are SNHLY and FYNNEI. V lost 6 bases to trimming and J lost 6 bases, with 12 bases between them.

In regard to this clone: At the DNA level, this CDR3 is encoded by other sequences in the same sample as well. J is TRBJ1-6 and V is TRBV6-5, with D possibly being TRBD1 (6 bases). Germline V gene data show CDR1 as MNHEY and CDR2 as SVGAGI. V lost 5 bases and J 7 bases, leaving 15 bases between the germline ends. The CDR3 runs 15 residues. The CDR3 is CASSRNRVPNSPLHF. CDR3 DNA: TGTGCCAGCAGTCGAAACAGGGTTCCCAATTCACCCCTCCACTTT.

This chain links TRBV18 with TRBJ2-5; D gene uncertain. This CDR3 has 12 amino acids. From germline, CDR1 is KGHSH and CDR2 LQKENI. Trimming shortened V by 3 bases and J by 3 bases, and 5 bases separated the two germline ends. The CDR3 is CASSPRKETQYF. The CDR3 coding sequence is TGTGCCAGCTCACCTCGTAAAGAGACCCAGTACTTC.

The chain links TRBV28 to TRBJ2-7; no firm D call. In germline, CDR1 is MDHEN, CDR2 SYDVKM. The CDR3 runs to 14 residues. V was pared by 3 bases and J by 3 bases, with 12 bases between. CDR3 in DNA: TGTGCCAGCAGTTTCCACTCTGTTTTCTACGAGCAGTACTTC. This codes for CASSFHSVFYEQYF.

The chain couples TRBV6-2 or TRBV6-3 to TRBJ2-7; D may be TRBD2 (6 bases). The CDR3 spans 15 residues. Germline lookup yields CDR1 MNHEY and CDR2 SVGEGT. Trimming took off 6 bases at V and 3 bases at J, with 18 bases between the two ends. CDR3 protein: CASSPTGLLNYEQYF. The CDR3 nucleotides are TGTGCCAGCAGCCCTACGGGACTTCTCAACTACGAGCAGTACTTC.

The chain links TRBV27 to TRBJ1-4; 8 bases line up with TRBD1. From germline, CDR1 is MNHEY and CDR2 SMNVEV (reference sequence). The junction had 9 bases not matched to a gene; V was cut back by 8 bases and J by 7 bases. CDR3 length: 14 amino acids. The CDR3 protein is CASGLTGEGEKLFF. The DNA of the CDR3 is TGTGCCAGCGGCTTGACAGGGGAGGGTGAAAAACTGTTTTTT.

The V gene is TRBV10-3, the J gene TRBJ1-1, with TRBD1 identical over 10 bases. CDR3 length: 12 amino acids. Trimming at V came to 9 bases and at J to 4 bases, leaving 2 bases not matched to a gene. CDR1 is ENHRY and CDR2 is SYGVKD in the germline V gene. In nucleotides, the CDR3 is TGTGCCATAAGACAGGGGGCCACTGAAGCTTTCTTT. This encodes CAIRQGATEAFF.

The V gene is TRBV30, the J gene TRBJ1-2; D is possibly TRBD1 (6 bases). CDR1 GTSNPN and CDR2 SVGIG come from the germline V gene (reference sequence). The CDR3 is 11 amino acids. Deletions cut 3 bases from V and 12 bases from J, with 14 bases between. DNA for the CDR3: TGTGCCTGGAGCCGGACAGTCCTGCACACCTTC. Residues: CAWSRTVLHTF. The full variable domain, rest sourced from reference TRBV30 and TRBJ1-2, is SQTIHQWPATLVQPVGSPLSLECTVEGTSNPNLYWYRQAAGRGLQLLFYSVGIGQISSEVPQNLSASRPQDRQFILSSKKLLLSDSGFYLCAWSRTVLHTFGSGTRLTVV.

The V call is TRBV3-1 (or the pseudogene TRBV3-2), the J call TRBJ1-6, with TRBD1 matching over 9 bases. The CDR3 contains 15 residues. V lost 1 base, J lost 9 bases, and 4 bases stayed unmatched. CDR1 LGHDT and CDR2 YNNKEL come from the germline V gene (reference sequence). The CDR3 protein is CASSQGGQGISPLHF. The CDR3 DNA is TGTGCCAGCAGCCAAGGGGGACAGGGAATTTCACCCCTCCACTTT.

This sequence joins TRBV12-3 or TRBV12-4 and TRBJ1-3; D gene uncertain. The germline V and J ends were trimmed by 10 bases and 5 bases, with 12 bases remaining between them. The CDR3 is 12 residues long. The CDR3 DNA reads as TGTGCCACGGCCGAGGAACGAAACACCATATATTTT. This translates into CATAEERNTIYF.

This clone appeared once. The chain recombines TRBV2 with TRBJ1-1; D perhaps matches TRBD1 (6 bases). V was shortened by 8 bases and J by 11 bases, with 15 bases between the two germline ends. The CDR3 runs 11 residues. Germline assignment: CDR1 SNHLY and CDR2 FYNNEI. The DNA of the CDR3 is TGTGCCAGCGGGGGCAGAACTGGGGCTTTCTTT. This encodes CASGGRTGAFF.

This clone showed up just a few times. The rearrangement links TRBV10-1 to TRBJ2-1; 7 bases match TRBD2. The CDR3 runs to 12 residues. V shed 5 bases, J shed 9 bases, and the junction held 4 bases outside the gene matches. The germline gives CDR1 WNHNN, CDR2 SYGVQD (reference sequence). This CDR3 is CASSSSGAEQFF. DNA for the CDR3: TGCGCCAGCAGTTCTAGCGGCGCTGAGCAGTTCTTC.

The V gene is TRBV6-5, the J gene TRBJ1-1; TRBD1 is a possible D gene (6 bases). CDR3 length: 14 residues. V lost 5 bases to trimming and J lost 1 base, with 11 bases between them. The V gene's germline CDR1 is MNHEY and CDR2 SVGAGI. In nucleotides, the CDR3 is TGTGCCAGCAGTCCAGGGGCCGCGAACACTGAAGCTTTCTTT. Translated, it gives CASSPGAANTEAFF.

The sample holds one count of this clone. The V gene is TRBV7-2, the J gene TRBJ2-2; perhaps TRBD1 as D (5 bases). CDR3 length: 14 amino acids. From germline, CDR1 is SGHTA and CDR2 FQGNSA. V was cut by 5 bases and J by 6 bases, with 13 bases left in between. The DNA for the CDR3 is TGTGCCAGCAGCCCCCTTAAGGGGTCCGGGGAGCTGTTTTTT. It yields the protein CASSPLKGSGELFF. Complete variable domain (other parts from reference TRBV7-2 and TRBJ2-2): GAGVSQSPSNKVTEKGKDVELRCDPISGHTALYWYRQSLGQGLEFLIYFQGNSAPDKSGLPSDRFSAERTGGSVSTLTIQRTQQEDSAVYLCASSPLKGSGELFFGEGSRLTVL.

The J gene is TRBJ2-1, the V gene TRBV14; 13 positions match TRBD2. Germline values: CDR1 SGHDN, CDR2 FVKESK. The CDR3 has 18 residues. V was pared by 1 base and J by 0 bases, with 3 bases of the junction left unmatched. For the CDR3, the DNA is TGTGCCAGCAGCCAAGGAGGACTAGCGGGGGTCTCCTACAATGAGCAGTTCTTC. Its translation: CASSQGGLAGVSYNEQFF.

This chain uses TRBV4-3 with TRBJ2-5; D is perhaps TRBD1 (5 bases). This CDR3 has 14 residues. Germline assignment: CDR1 LGHNA and CDR2 YSLEER. V was cut by 4 bases and J by 6 bases, with 15 bases left in between. The CDR3 protein is CASSPGAGLQTQYF. CDR3 DNA sequence: TGCGCCAGCAGCCCTGGGGCAGGATTGCAGACCCAGTACTTC.

This chain uses TRBV29-1 with TRBJ2-7, with TRBD1 as a possible D gene (5 bases). V gave up 6 bases and J gave up 1 base, with 13 bases separating them. This CDR3 is 13 amino acids long. In germline, CDR1 is SQVTM, CDR2 ANQGSEA. In DNA form, the CDR3 reads TGCAGCGTATTGACAGAGAATTCCTACGAGCAGTACTTC. Its translation is CSVLTENSYEQYF.

V gene TRBV10-2 combines with J gene TRBJ2-4; D is ambiguous. The V end lost 7 bases, the J end lost 0 bases, and 10 bases lay between the germline ends. CDR3 length equals 14 residues. The V gene's germline CDR1 is WSHSY and CDR2 SAAADI. The CDR3 loop is CASNPTLAKNIQYF. In nucleotides, the CDR3 is TGCGCCAGCAACCCAACATTAGCCAAAAACATTCAGTACTTC.

The chain joins TRBV19 to TRBJ2-1; perhaps TRBD2 as D (7 bases). CDR1 LNHDA and CDR2 SQIVND come from the germline V gene (reference sequence). The V end lost 8 bases, the J end lost 8 bases, and 19 bases lay between the germline ends. The length of the CDR3 is 14 residues. The CDR3 loop is CASRPRGGGDEQFF. DNA for the CDR3: TGTGCCAGTCGACCAAGGGGGGGTGGAGATGAGCAGTTCTTC.

The chain recombines TRBV5-5 with TRBJ2-5; tentatively, D is TRBD1 (6 bases). V was trimmed by 3 bases and J by 5 bases, leaving 14 bases between them. This CDR3 has 14 residues. The germline V gene has CDR1 SGHKS and CDR2 YYEKEE (reference sequence). CDR3 DNA: TGTGCCAGCAGCTCTGGACAGTTGAGGGAGACCCAGTACTTC. Encoded protein: CASSSGQLRETQYF.

There are many counts of this clone. V usage is TRBV2 and J usage is TRBJ1-1, with D possibly being TRBD1 (5 bases). The CDR3 covers 11 residues. The germline CDR1 and CDR2 sequences are SNHLY and FYNNEI. V lost 8 bases and J 8 bases, leaving 12 bases between the germline ends. The CDR3 nucleotides are TGTGCCAGCGCATTGCGGGGGGAAGCTTTCTTT. Translated, it gives CASALRGEAFF.

The rearrangement uses TRBV9 and TRBJ1-2, with a weak D call TRBD1 (5 bases). The CDR3 is 17 residues long. The V end lost 0 bases, the J end lost 2 bases, and 17 bases lay between the germline ends. The germline V gene has CDR1 SGDLS and CDR2 YYNGEE. The CDR3 region is CASSVASVGGPNYGYTF. CDR3 in DNA: TGTGCCAGCAGCGTAGCCTCGGTGGGGGGACCGAACTATGGCTACACCTTC.

V is TRBV6-1 and J is TRBJ1-2; D possibly corresponds to TRBD1 (5 bases). The CDR3 covers 13 residues. V lost 3 bases and J lost 4, with 9 bases in between. Germline lookup yields CDR1 MNHNS and CDR2 SASEGT. CDR3 loop: CASSENRPYGYTF. The CDR3 nucleotides read TGTGCCAGCAGTGAGAACAGGCCCTATGGCTACACCTTC.

V is TRBV2 and J is TRBJ2-7, with TRBD2 as a possible D gene (6 bases). The germline V and J ends were trimmed by 8 bases and 3 bases, with 17 bases remaining between them. The germline CDR1 and CDR2 sequences are SNHLY and FYNNEI. The CDR3 contains 14 residues. The CDR3, as DNA: TGTGCCAGCGGATTGGGAGGAGGAGGCTACGAGCAGTACTTC. Translated, it gives CASGLGGGGYEQYF.

This clone was picked up one time. This rearrangement joins TRBV7-9 to TRBJ2-5, with no clear D. The ends were cut back, 5 bases at V and 1 base at J, with 2 bases in the middle. Germline V CDR1 and CDR2: SEHNR, FQNEAQ (reference sequence). The CDR3 contains 11 residues. The CDR3 coding sequence is TGTGCCAGCAGCCTCCAAGAGACCCAGTACTTC. Translating gives CASSLQETQYF.

This chain uses TRBV4-3 with TRBJ1-5; 7 nucleotides align to TRBD1. Germline-derived CDR1 and CDR2 are LGHNA and YSLEER. V gave up 4 bases and J gave up 4 bases; unmatched junction bases: 4. This CDR3 is 14 amino acids long. The DNA for the CDR3 is TGCGCCAGCAGCCCGGGGACAGATAATCAGCCCCAGCATTTT. The encoded protein is CASSPGTDNQPQHF.

This chain connects TRBV11-2 to TRBJ2-7; D remains unclear. CDR3 length: 14 amino acids. The V end lost 5 bases, the J end lost 4 bases, and 15 bases lay between the germline ends. Germline V gene data show CDR1 as SGHAT and CDR2 as FQNNGV. The CDR3 DNA follows: TGTGCCAGCAGCCCATGGGCCAGATATTACGAGCAGTACTTC. Protein: CASSPWARYYEQYF.